This T cell receptor (beta chain) was captured by sequencing in a study of cytomegalovirus exposure and HLA in healthy donors. Study-level findings and limits: In vitro assays verified that a few CMV-associated chains recognized CMV antigens specifically.

The V and J ends lost 0 bases and 10 bases respectively, with 11 bases between them. The germline V gene has CDR1 SGHDT and CDR2 YYEEEE. This CDR3 spans 13 amino acids. Profiling relied on immunoSEQ multiplex PCR, and the TCRdb table lists in-frame clones only, not all of them. The table has approximately 120,000 clones, around nine tenths seen once. Remarks on this clone: Its antigen is still unknown.

What was sequenced was PBMCs. The receptor comes from a woman aged 18-29 years in good health and CMV-seronegative. The gene calls are TRBV5-6 and TRBJ2-1; D is possibly TRBD2 (6 bases). The CDR3 coding sequence is TGTGCCAGCAGCTTGGCCGGGAGCGTCGAGCAGTTCTTC. This codes for CASSLAGSVEQFF.